The subject of this entry is one T cell receptor beta chain. This record belongs to a study of blood T cell repertoires in COVID-19. Background on the study: Sites in the United States, Italy and Spain provided acute and convalescent COVID-19 samples. In each case, the material was cDNA or gDNA derived from T cells, B-cell-depleted T cells, or PBMCs.

In the study's own analysis: Nucleated cell counts were estimated from reference gene primer amplification. TCRdb's copy holds only in-frame clones and misses some; the assay was immunoSEQ multiplex PCR. V and J calls and clone size come straight from that table; D and trimming were deduced from the DNA. The sample shows roughly 82,000 clones, around 80% of them seen only once. This sequence originates from a man in his 60s with acute or convalescent COVID-19. The sequencing input was peripheral blood.

CDR3 protein: CASTPGQGAANEQFF. DNA for the CDR3: TGTGCCAGTACCCCAGGGCAGGGGGCCGCCAATGAGCAGTTCTTC. This sequence joins TRBV19 and TRBJ2-1; 8 nucleotides line up with TRBD1. This CDR3 spans 15 amino acids. Germline values: CDR1 LNHDA, CDR2 SQIVND (reference sequence). V was clipped by 7 bases and J by 6 bases; unmatched bases: 11.